The entry that follows covers one T cell receptor beta chain sequence. Its antigen remains unidentified. At one end, the junction sequence differs from germline, possibly due to a read error. Primers: 60 Vbeta forward and 13 Jbeta reverse. Assay used: immunoSEQ multiplex PCR; TCRdb lists only in-frame clones, some missing. The table includes 100,000 to 150,000 clones, under 80% detected once. This sample was included in a study of cytomegalovirus exposure and HLA in healthy donors. Whole-study context: Assignment to the Caucasian-associated ancestry cluster applied to approximately 80% of the approximately 420 genotyped donors.

Study-level points and caveats: Some segments of the V type, notably TRBV6-2 and TRBV6-3, were excluded as indistinguishable.

Per the germline V gene, CDR1 is SGHRS and CDR2 is YFSETQ. The CDR3 consists of 14 residues. V gene TRBV5-1 combines with J gene TRBJ1-2; possibly TRBD1 for D (5 bases). Sequenced material: PBMCs. This receptor was identified in a middle-aged man in good health and CMV-seropositive. The CDR3 loop is CASSSNGGLYGYTF. DNA of the CDR3: TGCGCCAGCAGCTCGAACGGGGGGTTATATGGCTATACCTTC.